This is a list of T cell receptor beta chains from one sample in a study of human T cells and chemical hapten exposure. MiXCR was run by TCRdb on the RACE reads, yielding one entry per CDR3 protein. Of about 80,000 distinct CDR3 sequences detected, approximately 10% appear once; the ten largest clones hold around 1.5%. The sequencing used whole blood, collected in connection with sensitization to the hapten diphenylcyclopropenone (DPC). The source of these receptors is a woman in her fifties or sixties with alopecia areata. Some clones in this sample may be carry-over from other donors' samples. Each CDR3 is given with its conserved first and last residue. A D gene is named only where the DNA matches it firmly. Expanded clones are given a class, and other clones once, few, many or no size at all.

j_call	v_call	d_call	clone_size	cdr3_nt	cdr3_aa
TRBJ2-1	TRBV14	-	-	TGTGCCAGCAGCCCGCAGGTCTACAATGAGAAGTTCTTC	CASSPQVYNEKFF
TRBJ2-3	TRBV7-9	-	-	TGTGCCAGCAGCTTAGAAGTCGACCCCACAGATACGCAGTATTTT	CASSLEVDPTDTQYF
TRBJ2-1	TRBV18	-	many	TGTGCCAGCTCACCGGGTGACAGTGCCCTAAGGAATGAGCAGTTCTTC	CASSPGDSALRNEQFF
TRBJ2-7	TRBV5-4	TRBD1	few	TGTGCCAGCAGCTTTACCGGGACAGGGTCCTACGAGCAGTACTTC	CASSFTGTGSYEQYF
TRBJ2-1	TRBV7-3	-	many	TGTGCCAGCAGCCCACCGGGAACCTCCTACAATGAGCAGTTCTTC	CASSPPGTSYNEQFF
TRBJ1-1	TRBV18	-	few	TGTGCCAGCTCACCACAGGGAGTAACTGAAGCTTTCTTT	CASSPQGVTEAFF
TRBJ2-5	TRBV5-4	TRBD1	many	TGTGCCAGCAGCTTTCGACAGGGGGCCCTGGAGACCCAGTACTTC	CASSFRQGALETQYF
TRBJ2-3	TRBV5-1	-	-	TGCGCCAGCAGCTTGGGAGACAGCACAGATACGCAGTATTTT	CASSLGDSTDTQYF
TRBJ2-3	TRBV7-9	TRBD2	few	TGTGCCAGCAGCCTCGGACTAGCGGGAGTCGCAGATACGCAGTATTTT	CASSLGLAGVADTQYF
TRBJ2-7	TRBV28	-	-	TGTGCCAGCAGTACGGGGCCTAGGGGGCAGTACTTC	CASSTGPRGQYF
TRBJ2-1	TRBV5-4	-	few	TGTGCCAGCAGCTTAGGGGGAGTGGCATACAATGAGCAGTTCTTC	CASSLGGVAYNEQFF
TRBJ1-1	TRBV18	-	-	TGTGCCAGCTCACCGTACAAGGACACTGAAGCTTTCTTT	CASSPYKDTEAFF
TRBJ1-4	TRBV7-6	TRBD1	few	TGTGCCAGCAGCCCACAACTACCGGGACAGGGCCCTCTTAAGGAAAAACTGTTTTTT	CASSPQLPGQGPLKEKLFF
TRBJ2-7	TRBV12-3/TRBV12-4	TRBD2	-	TGTGCCAGCAGTTTTCTGACTAGCGTAAGCTCCTACGAGCAGTACTTC	CASSFLTSVSSYEQYF